These 20 T cell receptor beta chains share one sample of origin, sequenced in a study of T-cell memory formation after mild COVID-19. Each CDR3 protein is one row after TCRdb ran MiXCR on the 5' RACE reads. This sample has 150,000 to 200,000 distinct CDR3 sequences; approximately 14% occur once, and the top ten carry around an eighth. Sequenced input: PBMCs or a T cell subset sorted from them (not recorded which). The origin of the receptors is an adult woman who had mild COVID-19 (a few samples of this study predate the infection). Cell type and time point are not known.

The gene calls are TRBV7-9 and TRBJ2-7; the match to TRBD1 covers 8 bases. Germline trimming cut 3 bases from V and 4 bases from J; bases unmatched to any gene: 5. The CDR3 spans 14 residues. CDR1 is SEHNR and CDR2 is FQNEAQ in the germline V gene (reference sequence). CDR3 sequence reads: CASSFGTGIYEQYF. The DNA of the CDR3 is TGTGCCAGCAGCTTTGGGACAGGAATATACGAGCAGTACTTC.

This sequence joins TRBV4-1 and TRBJ2-2; 8 bases map to TRBD2. Germline CDR1 and CDR2: MGHRA and YSYEKL. Trimming took 1 base from V and 8 from J; bases not matched to a gene: 6. The CDR3 runs to 15 residues. The CDR3 loop reads CASSQVVTSGGELFF. CDR3 DNA sequence: TGCGCCAGCAGCCAAGTCGTAACTAGCGGTGGGGAGCTGTTTTTT.

The V gene is TRBV19, the J gene TRBJ2-7; 8 bases fit TRBD1. The CDR3 runs to 14 residues. Germline V CDR1 and CDR2: LNHDA, SQIVND (reference sequence). Trimming at V came to 2 bases and at J to 5 bases, leaving 5 bases not matched to a gene. The CDR3 sequence is CASSISPDRDEQYF. The CDR3 DNA sequence: TGTGCCAGTAGTATAAGCCCGGACAGGGACGAGCAGTACTTC.

The chain joins TRBV20-1 to TRBJ2-7; TRBD2 matches at 10 bases. After removal of 0 bases from V and 6 bases from J, the junction contained 11 bases not matched to a gene. Germline CDR1 reads DFQATT; CDR2 reads SNEGSKA (reference sequence). The CDR3 covers 16 residues. The CDR3 loop reads CSARDAGRTSGREQYF. CDR3 sequence (DNA): TGCAGTGCTAGAGATGCCGGGAGGACTAGCGGCCGCGAGCAGTACTTC.

In its sample, this clonotype was seen many times. This chain connects TRBV7-8 to TRBJ2-3; D remains unclear. Germline loops: CDR1 SGHVS, CDR2 FQNEAQ. Trimming shortened V by 0 bases and J by 9 bases, and 7 bases separated the two germline ends. This CDR3 comprises 12 residues. The CDR3 DNA follows: TGTGCCAGCAGCTTAGCGCACTACACGCAGTATTTT. Its translation: CASSLAHYTQYF. Variable domain in full (rest from reference TRBV7-8 and TRBJ2-3): GAGVSQSPRYKVAKRGQDVALRCDPISGHVSLFWYQQALGQGPEFLTYFQNEAQLDKSGLPSDRFFAERPEGSVSTLKIQRTQQEDSAVYLCASSLAHYTQYFGPGTRLTVL.

The V call is TRBV30, the J call TRBJ2-5, with D perhaps matching TRBD1 or TRBD2 (5 bases each). There are 13 residues in the CDR3. From germline, CDR1 is GTSNPN and CDR2 SVGIG (reference sequence). Trimming pared 5 bases from V and 2 bases from J, leaving 12 bases between. The CDR3 DNA reads as TGTGCCTGGTGTCCGGGGCAACAAGAGACCCAGTACTTC. It is translated as CAWCPGQQETQYF.

This clonotype has just a few counts. The chain recombines TRBV10-3 with TRBJ1-2; TRBD1 agrees at 9 bases. Germline CDR1 ENHRY, CDR2 SYGVKD. The CDR3 contains 17 residues. The V segment lost 1 base and the J segment 0 bases; nucleotides outside the gene matches: 6. The CDR3 protein is CAISEWGQGSSNYGYTF. The CDR3 bases are TGTGCCATCAGTGAGTGGGGACAGGGATCATCTAACTATGGCTACACCTTC.

The chain recombines TRBV7-9 with TRBJ2-5; 16 bases line up with TRBD2. After removal of 4 bases from V and 4 bases from J, the junction contained 3 bases not matched to a gene. Per the germline V gene, CDR1 is SEHNR and CDR2 is FQNEAQ (reference sequence). The CDR3 covers 16 residues. The CDR3 nucleotides read TGTGCCAGCAGCTCAGGGACTAGCGGGGGGGGAGAGACCCAGTACTTC. This gives the protein CASSSGTSGGGETQYF.

This clonotype was seen once. The chain is built from TRBV15 and TRBJ1-5; D uncertain. CDR3 length: 15 amino acids. V lost 6 bases, J lost 3 bases, and 15 bases lay in between. Germline V gives CDR1 LNHNV, CDR2 YYDKDF (reference sequence). DNA of the CDR3: TGTGCCACCAGTAACGAAACGGGGATCAATCAGCCCCAGCATTTT. Its protein is CATSNETGINQPQHF. Filled out from reference TRBV15 and TRBJ1-5, the complete variable domain reads DAMVIQNPRYQVTQFGKPVTLSCSQTLNHNVMYWYQQKSSQAPKLLFHYYDKDFNNEADTPDNFQSRRPNTSFCFLDIRSPGLGDTAMYLCATSNETGINQPQHFGDGTRLSIL.

In its sample, this clonotype was seen a few times. J is TRBJ2-2 and V is TRBV11-2; no definite D call. The ends were cut back, 5 bases at V and 0 bases at J, with 13 bases in the middle. This CDR3 region has 16 residues. CDR1 SGHAT and CDR2 FQNNGV come from the germline V gene. CDR3 coding DNA: TGTGCCAGCAGCCCCATCGGATACGCGAACACCGGGGAGCTGTTTTTT. Its translation: CASSPIGYANTGELFF. The full variable domain, with the rest looked up from reference TRBV11-2 and TRBJ2-2, is EAGVAQSPRYKIIEKRQSVAFWCNPISGHATLYWYQQILGQGPKLLIQFQNNGVVDDSQLPKDRFSAERLKGVDSTLKIQPAKLEDSAVYLCASSPIGYANTGELFFGEGSRLTVL.

V and J are TRBV12-3 or TRBV12-4 and TRBJ2-6; perhaps TRBD2 as D (5 bases). This CDR3 is built from 17 residues. Trimming pared 5 bases from V and 0 bases from J, leaving 14 bases between. CDR3 protein: CASSPPGLSSGANVLTF. The CDR3 DNA follows: TGTGCCAGCAGTCCCCCTGGACTTTCCTCTGGGGCCAACGTCCTGACTTTC.

The chain uses TRBV5-1 and TRBJ2-5; TRBD2 matches at 11 bases. This CDR3 comprises 17 residues. Germline V gives CDR1 SGHRS, CDR2 YFSETQ. Losses at the gene ends were 4 bases for V and 4 bases for J; bases not matched to a gene: 12. CDR3 bases: TGCGCCAGCAGCCCAGAGGGGAGACTAGCGGGAATAGAGACCCAGTACTTC. This sequence encodes CASSPEGRLAGIETQYF.

This clonotype was seen more than once but under ten times. V usage is TRBV11-3 and J usage is TRBJ2-1, with no clear D. V was clipped by 5 bases and J by 11 bases, with 16 bases between them. Germline assignment: CDR1 SGHNT and CDR2 YENEEA. CDR3 length: 13 residues. CDR3 protein: CASSEDGGSKQFF. The CDR3 bases are TGTGCCAGCAGCGAAGACGGTGGCTCGAAGCAGTTCTTC.

CDR3 region: CATSRDRTGSNTGELFF. The CDR3 nucleotides are TGTGCCACCAGCAGAGATAGGACAGGGTCGAACACCGGGGAGCTGTTTTTT. The chain combines TRBV15 with TRBJ2-2, with 8 bases fitting TRBD1. This CDR3 is 17 amino acids long. Germline loops: CDR1 LNHNV, CDR2 YYDKDF (reference sequence). Trimming at V came to 0 bases and at J to 0 bases, leaving 3 bases not matched to a gene. Variable domain in full (rest from reference TRBV15 and TRBJ2-2): DAMVIQNPRYQVTQFGKPVTLSCSQTLNHNVMYWYQQKSSQAPKLLFHYYDKDFNNEADTPDNFQSRRPNTSFCFLDIRSPGLGDTAMYLCATSRDRTGSNTGELFFGEGSRLTVL.

The rearrangement links TRBV29-1 to TRBJ1-2; 9 bases line up with TRBD1. Germline V CDR1 and CDR2: SQVTM, ANQGSEA. V shed 5 bases and J 4 bases; nucleotides not matched to a gene: 11. The CDR3 sequence is 15 residues long. The CDR3 spells CSVPAPGQGGYGYTF. The CDR3 bases are TGCAGCGTTCCCGCTCCGGGACAGGGAGGCTATGGCTACACCTTC.

V gene TRBV5-1 combines with J gene TRBJ1-2; a possible D gene is TRBD1 (6 bases). The CDR3 extends over 11 amino acids. Germline CDR1 reads SGHRS; CDR2 reads YFSETQ. The V and J ends lost 0 bases and 10 bases respectively, with 7 bases between them. CDR3 bases: TGCGCCAGCAGCTTGGACAGGGTCTACACCTTC. As protein: CASSLDRVYTF.

This chain links TRBV6-2 or TRBV6-3 with TRBJ2-5; D ambiguous. Germline V gives CDR1 MNHEY, CDR2 SVGEGT. The CDR3 spans 10 residues. Trimming removed 9 bases from V and 4 bases from J, with 6 bases in between. The CDR3 region has the DNA TGTGCCAGTGCCCGAGAGACCCAGTACTTC. Encoded protein: CASARETQYF.

In its sample, this clonotype was seen a few times. The chain carries TRBV29-1 and TRBJ2-1, with 8 bases aligning to TRBD2. V dropped 6 bases and J dropped 5; count of bases not matched to a gene: 15. Germline V gene sequence: CDR1 SQVTM, CDR2 ANQGSEA. CDR3 length equals 16 residues. The CDR3 DNA is TGCAGCGTGACCAGCCCAGCGGGAGTGGTTCACAATGAGCAGTTCTTC. This translates into CSVTSPAGVVHNEQFF.

The sample holds a few counts of this clonotype. The genes are TRBV7-2 and TRBJ2-3; 8 nucleotides line up with TRBD2. The germline CDR1 and CDR2 sequences are SGHTA and FQGNSA. The CDR3 loop spans 17 amino acids. Losses at the gene ends were 5 bases for V and 4 bases for J; bases not matched to a gene: 14. The CDR3 is CASSPPGREGRADTQYF. The CDR3 DNA is TGTGCCAGCAGCCCACCCGGCCGGGAGGGCCGCGCAGATACGCAGTATTTT.

This sequence joins TRBV4-2 and TRBJ1-2; 8 bases match TRBD1. J gave up 6 bases and V 0 bases, and 3 bases lay outside the gene matches. The CDR3 sequence is 14 residues long. CDR1 LGHNA and CDR2 YNFKEQ come from the germline V gene. In DNA form, the CDR3 reads TGTGCCAGCAGCCAAGAAGTGACAGGGGATGGCTACACCTTC. Protein: CASSQEVTGDGYTF.